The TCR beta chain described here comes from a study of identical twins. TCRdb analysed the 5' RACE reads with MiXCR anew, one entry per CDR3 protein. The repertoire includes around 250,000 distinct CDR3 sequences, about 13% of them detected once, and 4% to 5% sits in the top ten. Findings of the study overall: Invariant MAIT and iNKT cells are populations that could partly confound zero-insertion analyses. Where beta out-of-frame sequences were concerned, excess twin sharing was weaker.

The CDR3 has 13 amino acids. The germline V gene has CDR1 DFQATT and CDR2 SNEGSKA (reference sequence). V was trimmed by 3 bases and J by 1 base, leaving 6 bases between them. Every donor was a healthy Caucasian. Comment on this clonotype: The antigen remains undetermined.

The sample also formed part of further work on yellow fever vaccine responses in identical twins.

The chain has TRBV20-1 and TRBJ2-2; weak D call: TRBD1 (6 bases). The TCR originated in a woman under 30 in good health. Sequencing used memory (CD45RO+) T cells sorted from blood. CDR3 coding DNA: TGCAGTGCTAGGGGACAGAACACCGGGGAGCTGTTTTTT. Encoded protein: CSARGQNTGELFF.